The table lists the clone carrying this T cell receptor beta chain with a few counts. Germline V CDR1 and CDR2: MNHEY, SVGAGI. The ends lost 0 bases at V and 7 bases at J; junction bases unmatched: 4. The CDR3 is 16 amino acids. Some clones are missing from TCRdb's copy, which holds only in-frame ones; the method was immunoSEQ multiplex PCR. The repertoire holds 90,000 to 140,000 clones, 70% to 90% seen once, with 3% to 4% in the top ten. This record comes from a study of cytomegalovirus exposure and HLA in healthy donors. The sample comprised PBMCs. The chain uses TRBV6-5 and TRBJ1-4; 11 bases are a match to TRBD1. The TCR was taken from a woman between 18 and 30 years old in good health and CMV-seropositive. In nucleotides, the CDR3 is TGTGCCAGCAGTTACTCGGTCGGGACAGGGGGTGAAAAACTGTTTTTT. Translating gives CASSYSVGTGGEKLFF.